The rows below give T cell receptor beta chains drawn from one sample of a study of CD8 T cells in Susac syndrome. From the immunoSEQ multiplex PCR reads, TCRdb called clonotypes with MiXCR, one entry per CDR3 protein. This sample carries 150,000 to 200,000 distinct CDR3 sequences, about 91% of them seen once, and the ten largest clones take approximately 0.09%. Material for sequencing was CD4+ T cells from PBMCs. The receptors shown here come from a human donor with Susac syndrome. Both conserved end residues are part of each CDR3. D genes are given only for firm matches. Expanded clones are given a class, and other clones once, few, many or no size at all.

v_call	d_call	clone_size	j_call	cdr3_aa	cdr3_nt
TRBV14	.	.	TRBJ1-2	CASSQDTGVYGYTF	TGTGCCAGCAGCCAAGATACGGGGGTCTATGGCTACACCTTC
TRBV24-1	TRBD1	few	TRBJ1-2	CATSDGQGGYTF	TGTGCCACCAGTGATGGACAGGGCGGCTACACCTTC
TRBV3-1	TRBD2	.	TRBJ2-1	CASSQVSGVPNEQFF	TGTGCCAGCAGCCAAGTAAGCGGGGTGCCCAATGAGCAGTTCTTC
TRBV5-1	TRBD1	.	TRBJ1-2	CASSLETGLYGYTF	TGCGCCAGCAGCCTAGAGACAGGGCTGTATGGCTACACCTTC
TRBV20-1	.	.	TRBJ1-6	CSARDWSGRTINSPLHF	TGCAGTGCTAGAGATTGGTCGGGACGGACTATAAATTCACCCCTCCACTTT
TRBV7-3	TRBD2	.	TRBJ2-3	CASSSTSGGRDTQYF	TGTGCCAGCAGCTCCACTAGCGGGGGGAGGGATACGCAGTATTTT
TRBV20-1	.	.	TRBJ2-1	CSASKSGRHNEQFF	TGCAGTGCCAGCAAATCGGGACGGCACAATGAGCAGTTCTTC
TRBV30	TRBD2	.	TRBJ2-3	CACGLVSFKDTQYF	TGTGCCTGTGGACTAGTATCTTTCAAAGATACGCAGTATTTT
TRBV20-1	TRBD2	.	TRBJ2-7	CSARQRLLAGLSEQYF	TGCAGTGCTAGACAGAGACTACTAGCGGGATTGTCCGAGCAGTACTTC
TRBV28	TRBD1	.	TRBJ2-5	CASSLGDRGETQYF	TGTGCCAGCAGTTTGGGAGACAGGGGGGAGACCCAGTACTTC
TRBV6-2/TRBV6-3	.	.	TRBJ1-2	CASSYSAGGFGYTF	TGTGCCAGCAGTTACTCAGCTGGGGGTTTTGGCTACACCTTC
TRBV28	.	.	TRBJ1-5	CASSLHQPQHF	TGTGCCAGCAGTTTACATCAGCCCCAGCATTTT
TRBV20-1	.	.	TRBJ1-1	CSARATGKIYGNAEAFF	TGCAGTGCTAGGGCCACCGGGAAAATCTATGGTAACGCTGAAGCTTTCTTT
TRBV9	.	.	TRBJ1-5	CASSVDNTINQPQHF	TGTGCCAGCAGCGTAGACAACACCATAAATCAGCCCCAGCATTTT
TRBV28	.	.	TRBJ2-3	CASSFRFQGYTQYF	TGTGCCAGCAGTTTTCGGTTCCAGGGCTATACGCAGTATTTT
TRBV7-3	TRBD1	.	TRBJ2-7	CASSPGDRGYEQYF	TGTGCCAGCAGCCCCGGGGACAGGGGCTACGAGCAGTACTTC
TRBV30	.	.	TRBJ2-1	CAWSERLVSHEQFF	TGTGCCTGGAGTGAAAGACTAGTTTCCCATGAGCAGTTCTTC
TRBV15	.	.	TRBJ2-4	CATSSKNIQYF	TGTGCCACCAGCAGCAAAAACATTCAGTACTTC
TRBV11-2	.	.	TRBJ2-3	CASSLDQVTQYF	TGTGCCAGCAGCTTAGATCAGGTCACGCAGTATTTT
TRBV9	.	once	TRBJ2-3	CASSVGQSGGDTQYF	TGTGCCAGCAGCGTGGGACAGTCGGGGGGTGATACGCAGTATTTT
TRBV29-1	TRBD1	.	TRBJ1-2	CSVSNNRGTFNYGYTF	TGCAGCGTTTCCAATAACAGGGGAACCTTTAACTATGGCTACACCTTC
TRBV20-1	.	.	TRBJ1-1	CSARDFKGTEAFF	TGCAGTGCTAGAGATTTTAAGGGCACTGAAGCTTTCTTT
TRBV4-2	TRBD2	.	TRBJ2-1	CASSQGALLAGTYNEQFF	TGTGCCAGCAGCCAAGGTGCCCTACTAGCGGGAACCTACAATGAGCAGTTCTTC
TRBV6-6	.	few	TRBJ2-7	CASRVLGYEQYF	TGTGCCAGCAGGGTCCTGGGATACGAGCAGTACTTC
TRBV5-1	TRBD2	.	TRBJ2-3	CASSSLIAGADTQYF	TGCGCCAGCAGCTCCTTGATAGCGGGGGCAGATACGCAGTATTTT
TRBV9	TRBD2	once	TRBJ2-4	CASSSTGGLGNIQYF	TGTGCCAGCAGCTCCACGGGGGGATTGGGGAACATTCAGTACTTC